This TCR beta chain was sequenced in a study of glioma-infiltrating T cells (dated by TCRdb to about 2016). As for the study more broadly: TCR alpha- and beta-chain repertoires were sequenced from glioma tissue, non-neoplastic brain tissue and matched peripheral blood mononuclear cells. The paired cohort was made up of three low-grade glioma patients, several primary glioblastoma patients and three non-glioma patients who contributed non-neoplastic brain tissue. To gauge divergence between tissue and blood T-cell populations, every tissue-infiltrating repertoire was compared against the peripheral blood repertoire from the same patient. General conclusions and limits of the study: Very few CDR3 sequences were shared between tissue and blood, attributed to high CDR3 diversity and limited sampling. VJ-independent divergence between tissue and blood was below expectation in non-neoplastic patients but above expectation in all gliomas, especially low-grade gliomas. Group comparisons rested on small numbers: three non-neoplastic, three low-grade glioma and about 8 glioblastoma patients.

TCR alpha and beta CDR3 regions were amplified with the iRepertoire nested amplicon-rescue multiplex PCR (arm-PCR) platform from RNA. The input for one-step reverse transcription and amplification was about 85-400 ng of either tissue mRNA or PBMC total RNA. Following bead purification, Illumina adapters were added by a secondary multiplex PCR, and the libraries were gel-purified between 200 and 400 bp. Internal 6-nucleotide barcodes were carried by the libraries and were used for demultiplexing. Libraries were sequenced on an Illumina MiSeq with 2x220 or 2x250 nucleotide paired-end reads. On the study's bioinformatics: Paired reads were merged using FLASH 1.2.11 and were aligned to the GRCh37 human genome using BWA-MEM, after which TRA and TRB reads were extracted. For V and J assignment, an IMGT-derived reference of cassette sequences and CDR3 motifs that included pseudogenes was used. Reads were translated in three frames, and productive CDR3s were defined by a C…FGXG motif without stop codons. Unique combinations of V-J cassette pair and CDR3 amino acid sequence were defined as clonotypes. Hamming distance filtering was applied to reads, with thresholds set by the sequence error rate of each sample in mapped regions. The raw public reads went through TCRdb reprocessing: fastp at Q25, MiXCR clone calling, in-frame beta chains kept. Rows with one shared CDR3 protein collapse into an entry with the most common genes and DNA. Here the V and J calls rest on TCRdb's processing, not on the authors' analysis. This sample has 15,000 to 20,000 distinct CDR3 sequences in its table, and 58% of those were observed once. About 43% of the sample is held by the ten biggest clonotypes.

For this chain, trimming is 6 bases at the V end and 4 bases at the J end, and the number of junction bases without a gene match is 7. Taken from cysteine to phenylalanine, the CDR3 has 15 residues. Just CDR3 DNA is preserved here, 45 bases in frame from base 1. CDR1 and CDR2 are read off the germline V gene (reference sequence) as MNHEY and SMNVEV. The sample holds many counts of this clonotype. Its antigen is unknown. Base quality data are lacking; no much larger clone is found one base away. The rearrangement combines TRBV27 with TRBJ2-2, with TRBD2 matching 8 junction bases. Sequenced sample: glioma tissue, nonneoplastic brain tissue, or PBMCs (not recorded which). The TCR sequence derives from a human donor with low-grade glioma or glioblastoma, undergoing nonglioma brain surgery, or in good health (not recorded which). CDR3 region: CASSFGTRGTGELFF. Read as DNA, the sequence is TGTGCCAGCAGCTTCGGGACTAGAGGCACCGGGGAGCTGTTTTTT.